The subject of this entry is one TCR beta chain. The target antigen is unknown. The data belong to a study of Tregs in tolerant kidney transplant recipients. CD4+CD25+CD127- Tregs, CD4+CD25- non-Tregs, CD4 and CD8 cells were sorted. This CDR3 contains 15 residues. Trimming took 6 bases from V and 1 from J, leaving 15 bases between them. The germline gives CDR1 PRHDT, CDR2 FYEKMQ (reference sequence). Some clones are missing from TCRdb's copy, which holds only in-frame ones; the method was immunoSEQ multiplex PCR. The sample shows roughly 250,000 clones, approximately 84% of them seen only once. Study-level points and caveats: Tregs expanded with activated donor B cells seemed most donor-specific.

The origin of this receptor is a human donor in good health. The sequenced sample was CD4+ T cells from blood. The chain carries TRBV13 and TRBJ1-1; weak D call: TRBD1 (5 bases). The CDR3 sequence is CASRGRGRTNTEAFF. The CDR3 DNA is TGTGCCAGCAGGGGAAGGGGACGGACGAACACTGAAGCTTTCTTT. The full variable domain, its missing parts supplied by reference TRBV13 and TRBJ1-1, is AAGVIQSPRHLIKEKRETATLKCYPIPRHDTVYWYQQGPGQDPQFLISFYEKMQSDKGSIPDRFSAQQFSDYHSELNMSSLELGDSALYFCASRGRGRTNTEAFFGQGTRLTVV.